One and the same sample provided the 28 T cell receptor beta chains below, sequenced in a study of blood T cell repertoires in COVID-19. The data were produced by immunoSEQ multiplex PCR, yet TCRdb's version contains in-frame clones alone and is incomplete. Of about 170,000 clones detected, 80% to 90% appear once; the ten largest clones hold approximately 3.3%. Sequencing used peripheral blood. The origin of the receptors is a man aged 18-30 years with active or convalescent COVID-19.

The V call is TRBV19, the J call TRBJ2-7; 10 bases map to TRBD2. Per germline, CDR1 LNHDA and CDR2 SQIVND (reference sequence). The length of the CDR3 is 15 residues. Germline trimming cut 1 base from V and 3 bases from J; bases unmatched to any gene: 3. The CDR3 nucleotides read TGTGCCAGTAGTATAGTTCCTAGCGGGAGCTACGAGCAGTACTTC. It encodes CASSIVPSGSYEQYF.

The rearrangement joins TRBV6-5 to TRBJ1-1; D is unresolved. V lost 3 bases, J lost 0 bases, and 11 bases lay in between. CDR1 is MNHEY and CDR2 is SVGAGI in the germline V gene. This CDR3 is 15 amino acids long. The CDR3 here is CASSYNGLMNTEAFF. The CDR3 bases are TGTGCCAGCAGTTATAACGGACTGATGAACACTGAAGCTTTCTTT.

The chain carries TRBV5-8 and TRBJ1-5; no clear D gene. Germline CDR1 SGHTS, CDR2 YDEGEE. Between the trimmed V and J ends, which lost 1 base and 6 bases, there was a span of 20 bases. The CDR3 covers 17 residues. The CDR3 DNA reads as TGTGCCAGCAGCTTGATGACCTCTAGTCTTCGTATTCAGCCCCAGCATTTT. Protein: CASSLMTSSLRIQPQHF.

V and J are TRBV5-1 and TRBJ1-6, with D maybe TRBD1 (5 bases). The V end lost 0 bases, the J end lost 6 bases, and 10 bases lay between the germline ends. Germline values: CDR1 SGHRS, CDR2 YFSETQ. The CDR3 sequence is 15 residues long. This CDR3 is CASSLDRPANSPLHF. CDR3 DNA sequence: TGCGCCAGCAGCTTGGACAGGCCGGCTAATTCACCCCTCCACTTT.

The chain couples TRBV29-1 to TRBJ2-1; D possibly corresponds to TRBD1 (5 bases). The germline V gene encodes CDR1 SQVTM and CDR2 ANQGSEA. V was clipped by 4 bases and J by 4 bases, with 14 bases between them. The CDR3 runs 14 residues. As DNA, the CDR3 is TGCAGCGTTGTGGGGCAGATAGATTACAATGAGCAGTTCTTC. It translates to CSVVGQIDYNEQFF.

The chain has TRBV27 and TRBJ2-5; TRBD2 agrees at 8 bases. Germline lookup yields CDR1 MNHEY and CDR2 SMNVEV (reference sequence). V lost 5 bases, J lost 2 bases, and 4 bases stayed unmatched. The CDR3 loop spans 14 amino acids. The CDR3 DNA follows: TGTGCCAGCAGTGACCTAGCGGGTCAAGAGACCCAGTACTTC. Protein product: CASSDLAGQETQYF.

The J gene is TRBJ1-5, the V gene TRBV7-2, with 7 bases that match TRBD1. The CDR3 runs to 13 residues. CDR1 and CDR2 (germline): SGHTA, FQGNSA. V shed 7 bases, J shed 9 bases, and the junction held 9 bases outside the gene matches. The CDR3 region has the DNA TGTGCCAGCACCGACAGGGATGCTCGGCCCCAGCATTTT. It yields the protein CASTDRDARPQHF.

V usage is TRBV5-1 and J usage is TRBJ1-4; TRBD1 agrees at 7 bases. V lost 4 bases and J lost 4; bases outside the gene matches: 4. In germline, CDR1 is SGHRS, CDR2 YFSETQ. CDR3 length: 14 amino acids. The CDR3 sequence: CASSKGQFNEKLFF. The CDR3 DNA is TGCGCCAGCAGCAAGGGACAGTTTAATGAAAAACTGTTTTTT.

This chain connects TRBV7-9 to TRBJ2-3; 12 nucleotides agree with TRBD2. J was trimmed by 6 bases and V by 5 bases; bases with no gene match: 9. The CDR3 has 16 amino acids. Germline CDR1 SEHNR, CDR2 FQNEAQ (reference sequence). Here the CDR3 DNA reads TGTGCCAGCAGCCAACTACTAGCGGGGGGTACGGATACGCAGTATTTT. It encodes CASSQLLAGGTDTQYF.

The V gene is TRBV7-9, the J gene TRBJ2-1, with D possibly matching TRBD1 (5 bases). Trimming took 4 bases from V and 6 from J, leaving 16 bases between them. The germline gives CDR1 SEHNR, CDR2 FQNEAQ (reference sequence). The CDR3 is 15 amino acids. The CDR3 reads CASSSAQGLSNEQFF. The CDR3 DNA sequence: TGTGCCAGCAGCTCTGCGCAGGGATTGAGCAATGAGCAGTTCTTC.

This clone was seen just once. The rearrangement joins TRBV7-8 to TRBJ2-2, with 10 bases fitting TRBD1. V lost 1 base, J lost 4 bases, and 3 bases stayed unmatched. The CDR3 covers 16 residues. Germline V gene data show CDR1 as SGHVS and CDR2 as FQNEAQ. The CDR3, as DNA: TGTGCCAGCAGCTTAGGGGACAGGGGACGCACCGGGGAGCTGTTTTTT. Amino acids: CASSLGDRGRTGELFF. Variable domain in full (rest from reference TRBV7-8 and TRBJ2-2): GAGVSQSPRYKVAKRGQDVALRCDPISGHVSLFWYQQALGQGPEFLTYFQNEAQLDKSGLPSDRFFAERPEGSVSTLKIQRTQQEDSAVYLCASSLGDRGRTGELFFGEGSRLTVL.

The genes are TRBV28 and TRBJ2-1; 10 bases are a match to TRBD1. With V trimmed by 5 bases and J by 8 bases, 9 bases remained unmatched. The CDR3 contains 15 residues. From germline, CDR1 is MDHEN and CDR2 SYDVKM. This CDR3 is CASSGPTGGFHEQFF. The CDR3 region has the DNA TGTGCCAGCAGTGGACCGACAGGGGGCTTTCATGAGCAGTTCTTC.

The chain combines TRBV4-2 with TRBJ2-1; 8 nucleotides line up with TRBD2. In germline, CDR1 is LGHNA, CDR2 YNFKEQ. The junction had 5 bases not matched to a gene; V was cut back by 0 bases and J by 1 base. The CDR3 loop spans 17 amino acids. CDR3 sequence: CASSQDSTSGSYNEQFF. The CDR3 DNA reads TGTGCCAGCAGCCAAGATAGTACTAGCGGTTCCTACAATGAGCAGTTCTTC.

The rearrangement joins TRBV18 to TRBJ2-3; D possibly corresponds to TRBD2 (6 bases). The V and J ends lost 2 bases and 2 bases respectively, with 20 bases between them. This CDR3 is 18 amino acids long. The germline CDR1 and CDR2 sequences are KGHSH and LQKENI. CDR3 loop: CASSPSWFPGRDTDTQYF. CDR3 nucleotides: TGTGCCAGCTCACCATCCTGGTTTCCAGGGCGGGACACAGATACGCAGTATTTT.

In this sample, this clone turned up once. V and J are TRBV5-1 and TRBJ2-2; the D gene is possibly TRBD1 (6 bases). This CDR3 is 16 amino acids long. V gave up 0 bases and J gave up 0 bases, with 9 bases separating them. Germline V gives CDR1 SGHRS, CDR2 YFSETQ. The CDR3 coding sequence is TGCGCCAGCAGCTTGGGTGGGACAACGAACACCGGGGAGCTGTTTTTT. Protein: CASSLGGTTNTGELFF.

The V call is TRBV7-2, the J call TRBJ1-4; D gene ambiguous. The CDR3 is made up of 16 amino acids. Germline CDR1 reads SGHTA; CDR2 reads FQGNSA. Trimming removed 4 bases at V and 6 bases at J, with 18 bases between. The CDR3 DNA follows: TGTGCCAGCAGCTCCGGAGATAGGAGCGGGGATGAAAAACTGTTTTTT. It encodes CASSSGDRSGDEKLFF.

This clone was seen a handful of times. CDR3 bases: TGTGCCAGCAGCAAAGGAGGGACAGTGAACACTGAAGCTTTCTTT. This sequence encodes CASSKGGTVNTEAFF. The J gene is TRBJ1-1, the V gene TRBV21-1; TRBD1 is taken as the D call from the table, unchecked against the DNA. TRBV21-1 is deemed a pseudogene. This CDR3 region has 15 residues.

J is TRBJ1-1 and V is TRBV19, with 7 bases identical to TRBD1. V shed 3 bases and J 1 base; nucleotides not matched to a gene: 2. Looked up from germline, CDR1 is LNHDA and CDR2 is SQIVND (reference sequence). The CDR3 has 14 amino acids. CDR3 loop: CASSIRQGNTEAFF. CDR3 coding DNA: TGTGCCAGTAGTATTCGACAGGGGAACACTGAAGCTTTCTTT.

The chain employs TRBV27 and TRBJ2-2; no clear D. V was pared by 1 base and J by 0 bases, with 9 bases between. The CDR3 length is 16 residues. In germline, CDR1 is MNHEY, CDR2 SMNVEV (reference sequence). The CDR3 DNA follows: TGTGCCAGCAGTTTATTCAGTACAGCGAACACCGGGGAGCTGTTTTTT. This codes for CASSLFSTANTGELFF.

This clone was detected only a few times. In DNA, the CDR3 is TGTGCCAGCAGCCCTTACCTCGACAGGGACAATTCACCCCTCCACTTT. Translating gives CASSPYLDRDNSPLHF. The genes are TRBV5-6 and TRBJ1-6, with 7 bases lining up with TRBD1. J was trimmed by 7 bases and V by 4 bases; bases with no gene match: 11. The length of the CDR3 is 16 residues. Germline loops: CDR1 SGHDT, CDR2 YYEEEE.

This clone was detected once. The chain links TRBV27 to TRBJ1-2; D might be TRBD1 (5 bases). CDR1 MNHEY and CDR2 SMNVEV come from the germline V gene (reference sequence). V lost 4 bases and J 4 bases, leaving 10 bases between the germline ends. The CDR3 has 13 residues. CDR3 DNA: TGTGCCAGCAGTTGGGGGGAATCCTATGGCTACACCTTC. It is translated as CASSWGESYGYTF.

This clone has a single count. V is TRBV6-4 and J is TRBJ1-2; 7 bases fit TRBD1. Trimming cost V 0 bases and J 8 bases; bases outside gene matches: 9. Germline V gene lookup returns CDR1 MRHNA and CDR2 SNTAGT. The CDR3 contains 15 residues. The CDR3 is CASSDSAGGFVGYTF. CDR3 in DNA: TGTGCCAGCAGTGACTCGGCAGGGGGGTTTGTGGGCTACACCTTC.

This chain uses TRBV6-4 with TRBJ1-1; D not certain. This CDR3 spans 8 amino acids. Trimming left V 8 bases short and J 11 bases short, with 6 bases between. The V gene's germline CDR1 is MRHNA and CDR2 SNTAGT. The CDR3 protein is CASWAAFF. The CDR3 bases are TGTGCCAGCTGGGCGGCTTTCTTT.

The CDR3 DNA reads TGTGCCAGCCGCTTCCGGGTGAGCTCCTACAATGAGCAGTTCTTC. Translated: CASRFRVSSYNEQFF. This chain uses TRBV6-5 with TRBJ2-1; D is ambiguous. CDR3 length: 15 residues. Trimming pared 8 bases from V and 0 bases from J, leaving 14 bases between. Germline lookup yields CDR1 MNHEY and CDR2 SVGAGI.

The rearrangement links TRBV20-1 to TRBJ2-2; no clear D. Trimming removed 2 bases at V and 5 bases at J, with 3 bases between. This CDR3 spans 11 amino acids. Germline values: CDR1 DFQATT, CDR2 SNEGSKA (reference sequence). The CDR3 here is CSARRTGELFF. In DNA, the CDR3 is TGCAGTGCTAGACGGACCGGGGAGCTGTTTTTT.

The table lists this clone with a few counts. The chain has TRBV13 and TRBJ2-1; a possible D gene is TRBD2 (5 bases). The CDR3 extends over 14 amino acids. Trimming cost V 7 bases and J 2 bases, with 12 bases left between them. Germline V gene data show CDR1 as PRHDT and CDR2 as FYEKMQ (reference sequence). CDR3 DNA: TGTGCCAGCACGGACGAGGGCCCCTACAATGAGCAGTTCTTC. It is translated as CASTDEGPYNEQFF.

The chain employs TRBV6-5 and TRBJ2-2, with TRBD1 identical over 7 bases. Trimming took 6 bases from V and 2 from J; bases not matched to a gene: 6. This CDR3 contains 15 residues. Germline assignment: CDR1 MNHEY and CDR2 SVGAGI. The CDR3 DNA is TGTGCCAGCAGACCGACAGGGATAAACACCGGGGAGCTGTTTTTT. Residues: CASRPTGINTGELFF.

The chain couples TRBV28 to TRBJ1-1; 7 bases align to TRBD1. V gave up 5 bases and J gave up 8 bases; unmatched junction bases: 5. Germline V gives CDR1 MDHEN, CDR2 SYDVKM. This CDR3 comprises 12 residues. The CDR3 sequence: CASSRQGGEAFF. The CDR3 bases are TGTGCCAGCAGTAGACAGGGTGGAGAAGCTTTCTTT.